This paragraph covers one T cell receptor (beta chain) sequence. Assay used: immunoSEQ multiplex PCR; TCRdb lists only in-frame clones, some missing. The sample carries tens of thousands of clones, around 79% recorded once. The sample belongs to a study of PD-L1 blockade in urothelial cancer. Metastatic or locally advanced urothelial carcinoma was present in the patients. The germline V gene encodes CDR1 GTSNPN and CDR2 SVGIG (reference sequence). Trimming removed 4 bases from V and 7 bases from J; junction bases left unmatched: 3. The CDR3 runs 11 residues. Here the sequenced sample was PBMCs, taken around atezolizumab (anti-PD-L1) treatment. The source is a man in his 70s with urothelial cancer. This rearrangement joins TRBV30 to TRBJ2-7; 8 bases fit TRBD2. CDR3 region: CAWNLAGEQYF. In DNA form, the CDR3 reads TGTGCCTGGAACTTAGCGGGAGAGCAGTACTTC.